These 5 T cell receptor beta chains originate from one sample sequenced in a study of a mutant IDH1 vaccine in newly diagnosed glioma. Time point meaning: week 11, during vaccination. Every vaccination contained 300 ug of the mutant IDH1 20-mer peptide and was paired with topical imiquimod. Data came from immunoSEQ multiplex PCR; TCRdb stores just in-frame clones and leaves some out. The sample holds about 30,000 clones, 90% seen once. Which antigens these TCRs recognize remains unknown. Here the sequenced sample was PBMCs, taken from a glioma patient whose treatment included an IDH1 peptide vaccine. Receptor source: a young man with glioma.

The chain has TRBV2 and TRBJ1-2, with 9 positions matching TRBD1. V lost 6 bases, J lost 6 bases, and 8 bases stayed unmatched. Germline V gene data show CDR1 as SNHLY and CDR2 as FYNNEI. This CDR3 is 14 amino acids long. As DNA, the CDR3 is TGTGCCAGCAGCCAAACCGGGACAGGGAATGGCTACACCTTC. This translates into CASSQTGTGNGYTF.

The sample holds a few counts of this clone. The chain couples TRBV7-8 to TRBJ2-2; a weak D match, TRBD2 (5 bases). This CDR3 comprises 13 residues. With 7 bases removed from V and 7 bases from J, the gap between germline ends came to 13 bases. Germline loops: CDR1 SGHVS, CDR2 FQNEAQ. CDR3 sequence (DNA): TGTGCCAGCAATCGGGCCGGAGGCGGGGAGCTGTTTTTT. Translated: CASNRAGGGELFF. The full variable domain, in which reference TRBV7-8 and TRBJ2-2 provide the parts outside the CDR3, is GAGVSQSPRYKVAKRGQDVALRCDPISGHVSLFWYQQALGQGPEFLTYFQNEAQLDKSGLPSDRFFAERPEGSVSTLKIQRTQQEDSAVYLCASNRAGGGELFFGEGSRLTVL.

The rearrangement joins TRBV7-9 to TRBJ2-3; 11 bases align to TRBD2. There are 16 residues in the CDR3. CDR1 SEHNR and CDR2 FQNEAQ come from the germline V gene (reference sequence). J lost 2 bases, V lost 3 bases, and 4 bases had no gene match. This CDR3 is CASSLGTSGNTDTQYF. The CDR3 bases are TGTGCCAGCAGCTTGGGGACTAGCGGTAACACAGATACGCAGTATTTT.

This clone was observed a single time. The chain combines TRBV7-9 with TRBJ2-1; 7 bases agree with TRBD2. The germline gives CDR1 SEHNR, CDR2 FQNEAQ (reference sequence). Trimming removed 0 bases from V and 3 bases from J; junction bases left unmatched: 5. This CDR3 has 16 residues. The CDR3 loop reads CASSLARAGSYNEQFF. The CDR3 coding sequence is TGTGCCAGCAGCTTAGCGCGAGCGGGAAGCTACAATGAGCAGTTCTTC. Supplemented by reference TRBV7-9 and TRBJ2-1, the full variable domain reads DTGVSQNPRHKITKRGQNVTFRCDPISEHNRLYWYRQTLGQGPEFLTYFQNEAQLEKSRLLSDRFSAERPKGSFSTLEIQRTEQGDSAMYLCASSLARAGSYNEQFFGPGTRLTVL.

V and J are TRBV6-6 and TRBJ1-1; the D gene is possibly TRBD1 (5 bases). CDR3 length: 13 residues. V was cut by 2 bases and J by 6 bases, with 10 bases left in between. The V gene's germline CDR1 is MNHNY and CDR2 SVGAGI (reference sequence). CDR3 DNA: TGTGCCAGCAGTTACAACGGGGCCCCTGAAGCTTTCTTT. Its translation: CASSYNGAPEAFF.